These 8 T cell receptor beta chains originate from one sample sequenced in a study of T cells after yellow fever vaccination (dated by TCRdb to between 2018 and 2021). The treatment or condition label, read with the paper, signifies: live attenuated yellow fever vaccine strain. Receptors were amplified or captured by 5' RACE. Sequencing was performed on an Illumina NovaSeq 6000. The public reads were reanalyzed by TCRdb: fastp trimming at Q25, MiXCR alignment, in-frame beta chains only. Identical CDR3 protein sequences are pooled into one entry, listed with their most common genes and DNA. A total of hundreds of thousands of distinct CDR3 sequences appear in this sample, around 3.6% of them only once. Around 24% of the sample belongs to the ten largest clones. Sequenced here: PBMCs, sampled on the day of the yellow fever booster vaccination. These receptors all stem from a man aged 18 to 30 who received the YFV17D yellow fever vaccine.

This clonotype was seen repeatedly, ten times or more. The chain employs TRBV20-1 and TRBJ1-5, with D hard to call. V was clipped by 4 bases and J by 5 bases, with 18 bases between them. The CDR3 has 15 amino acids. Per germline, CDR1 DFQATT and CDR2 SNEGSKA (reference sequence). In DNA form, the CDR3 reads TGCAGTGCTACCCATCCGGAGGCTTATGATCAGCCCCAGCATTTT. Protein product: CSATHPEAYDQPQHF.

This clonotype appeared many times. The chain uses TRBV4-1 and TRBJ2-7; D call uncertain. Germline V gene data show CDR1 as MGHRA and CDR2 as YSYEKL. Trimming pared 0 bases from V and 0 bases from J, leaving 6 bases between. This CDR3 contains 14 residues. The CDR3: CASSQDRSSYEQYV. As DNA, the CDR3 is TGCGCCAGCAGCCAAGATCGGAGCTCCTACGAGCAGTACGTC.

This clonotype was observed many times. The V and J genes are TRBV20-1 and TRBJ2-3; D is unresolved. The CDR3 sequence is 15 residues long. CDR1 DFQATT and CDR2 SNEGSKA come from the germline V gene (reference sequence). V was clipped by 2 bases and J by 0 bases, with 12 bases between them. The CDR3 sequence: CSARQQPVSTDTQYF. The CDR3, as DNA: TGCAGTGCTAGACAACAGCCCGTAAGCACAGATACGCAGTATTTT.

Comments on this clonotype: The junction and the germline gene differ at one end; a read error may be behind it. The chain employs TRBV5-1 and TRBJ1-2; possibly TRBD1 for D (5 bases). The CDR3 extends over 13 amino acids. The germline V gene encodes CDR1 SGHRS and CDR2 YFSETQ. The CDR3 loop is CAGSLTANYGYTF. For the CDR3, the DNA is TGCGCCGGCAGCTTGACAGCAAACTATGGCTACACCTTC.

There are many counts of this clonotype. V and J are TRBV5-1 and TRBJ2-1, with D perhaps TRBD1 (5 bases). The CDR3 extends over 14 amino acids. V was shortened by 4 bases and J by 6 bases, with 14 bases between the two germline ends. Germline values: CDR1 SGHRS, CDR2 YFSETQ. The DNA of the CDR3 is TGCGCCAGCAGCCCGGACATATGGGGCAATGAGCAGTTCTTC. Amino acids: CASSPDIWGNEQFF.

This clonotype was picked up many times. The chain employs TRBV9 and TRBJ2-1, with D perhaps TRBD1 (5 bases). The CDR3 extends over 15 amino acids. Per germline, CDR1 SGDLS and CDR2 YYNGEE. V lost 1 base and J 3 bases, leaving 11 bases between the germline ends. CDR3 sequence reads: CASSVSRAHYNEQFF. In DNA, the CDR3 is TGTGCCAGCAGCGTATCCAGGGCCCACTACAATGAGCAGTTCTTC.

In this sample, this clonotype turned up many times. The chain links TRBV7-2 to TRBJ1-4, with D possibly matching TRBD1 (6 bases). From germline, CDR1 is SGHTA and CDR2 FQGNSA. This CDR3 region has 14 residues. Trimming cost V 3 bases and J 1 base, with 6 bases left between them. The CDR3 sequence: CASSFRGTNEKLFF. CDR3 nucleotides: TGTGCCAGCAGCTTCAGGGGAACTAATGAAAAACTGTTTTTT.

The rearrangement uses TRBV9 and TRBJ2-3; 12 bases fit TRBD2. The CDR3 has 17 amino acids. In germline, CDR1 is SGDLS, CDR2 YYNGEE. Germline trimming cut 0 bases from V and 5 bases from J; bases unmatched to any gene: 7. DNA for the CDR3: TGTGCCAGCAGCGTAGTAGCTAGCGGGGGGGCCGGAGATACGCAGTATTTT. This encodes CASSVVASGGAGDTQYF.